Listed below are T cell receptor beta chains from one sample, sequenced in a study of blood T cell repertoires in COVID-19. Profiled with immunoSEQ multiplex PCR; TCRdb holds only in-frame clones, not every one. The sample consists of 150,000 to 200,000 clones, 80% to 90% of them appearing once. Sequencing used peripheral blood. These receptors were obtained from a human donor with active or convalescent COVID-19. The donor label of this sample is uncertain. Both conserved end residues are part of each CDR3. D genes are given only for firm matches. A row's size may be missing; if present it is once, few, many or a size class.

>TRBD2|15|TRBV3-1/TRBV3-2|-|TRBJ2-7
TGTGCCAGCAGCCTCGGACTAGCGGGAGTCTACGAGCAGTACTTC
CASSLGLAGVYEQYF
>TRBD1|19|TRBV10-1|-|TRBJ2-1
TGCGCCAGCAGCCGGACAGGGGGCAATGATACGCGCCCATACAATGAGCAGTTCTTC
CASSRTGGNDTRPYNEQFF
>-|15|TRBV29-1|-|TRBJ2-4
TGCAGCGTTGATCGGGCAGGGTTAGCCAAAAACATTCAGTACTTC
CSVDRAGLAKNIQYF
>TRBD1|16|TRBV14|-|TRBJ2-5
TGTGCCAGCAGCCTAAAGGTACAGGGGTGGACAGAGACCCAGTACTTC
CASSLKVQGWTETQYF
>TRBD2|17|TRBV3-1/TRBV3-2|-|TRBJ2-1
TGTGCCAGCAGCCAAATACTGGATAGCGGGAGATGGAATGAGCAGTTCTTC
CASSQILDSGRWNEQFF
>TRBD1|14|TRBV9|-|TRBJ1-5
TGTGCCAGCAGCGCGTCCAGGGGGAATCAGCCCCAGCATTTT
CASSASRGNQPQHF
>-|14|TRBV6-5|-|TRBJ1-5
TGTGCCAGCTTTGGAGTCGGGAGCAATCAGCCCCAGCATTTT
CASFGVGSNQPQHF
>TRBD1|14|TRBV9|-|TRBJ2-3
TGTGCCAGCAGCGTCCCCCCGGGACAGGGTCCGCAGTATTTT
CASSVPPGQGPQYF
>-|16|TRBV11-2|-|TRBJ2-7
TGTGCCAGCAGCTTAGTAGTGGGGGCGGGCGGGGGAGAGCAGTACTTC
CASSLVVGAGGGEQYF
>TRBD2|17|TRBV3-1/TRBV3-2|-|TRBJ2-7
TGTGCCAGCAGCCAAGGTAGCGGACTAGCGGGGAGGTACGAGCAGTACTTC
CASSQGSGLAGRYEQYF
>-|13|TRBV13|-|TRBJ2-7
TGTGCCAGCAGCTACCGAGGCTTCGGCGAGCAGTACTTC
CASSYRGFGEQYF
>-|14|TRBV19|-|TRBJ2-3
TGTGCCAGTAGTCGGGGTCCTGAAGAGGGAACGCAGTATTTT
CASSRGPEEGTQYF
>-|18|TRBV11-2|-|TRBJ2-3
TGTGCCAGCAGCTTAGATGGGCGGCGGGGCGGCAACACAGATACGCAGTATTTT
CASSLDGRRGGNTDTQYF
>TRBD1|17|TRBV14|-|TRBJ1-5
TGTGCCAGCAGCCAAGACTCGGACAGGGAGGGTAAGAAGCCCCAGCATTTT
CASSQDSDREGKKPQHF
>-|14|TRBV7-7|-|TRBJ2-1
TGTGCCAGCAGCTTGGGCAGCCCGTACAATGAGCAGTTCTTC
CASSLGSPYNEQFF
>TRBD1|16|TRBV5-1|few|TRBJ1-1
TGCGCCAGCAGCTTGGGCGGGACAGGGGGTTTGGTTGAAGCTTTCTTT
CASSLGGTGGLVEAFF
>-|14|TRBV5-4|-|TRBJ2-2
TGTGCCAGCAGCTTGGGCGGATCTGGAGGGGAGCTGTTTTTT
CASSLGGSGGELFF
>-|16|TRBV18|-|TRBJ2-7
TGTGCCAGCTCACCTCGCCCGGGGGTGCTAAATTACGAGCAGTACTTC
CASSPRPGVLNYEQYF
>TRBD1|15|TRBV6-1|-|TRBJ1-5
TGTGCCAGCAGTGAATGGGACAGGGGTAATCAGCCCCAGCATTTT
CASSEWDRGNQPQHF
>TRBD2|16|TRBV5-6|few|TRBJ2-2
TGTGCCAGCAGCTTACTTAGCGGGGGGGCCCCCGGGGAGCTGTTTTTT
CASSLLSGGAPGELFF
>TRBD2|16|TRBV7-2|once|TRBJ2-3
TGTGCCAGCAGCTTAGGGGCTAGCGGGGGGGTAGATACGCAGTATTTT
CASSLGASGGVDTQYF
>TRBD2|15|TRBV7-2|-|TRBJ2-1
TGTGCCAGCAGCAAGATAAGCGGGGGTAAAAATGAGCAGTTCTTC
CASSKISGGKNEQFF
>TRBD1|12|TRBV25-1|-|TRBJ1-2
TGTGCCAGCAGTGACAGGGGGTATAGCTACACCTTC
CASSDRGYSYTF
>-|16|TRBV11-2|-|TRBJ2-3
TGTGCCAGCAGCTTAGTGTGGGGGGGCGGAGGAGATACGCAGTATTTT
CASSLVWGGGGDTQYF
>TRBD1|14|TRBV5-1|-|TRBJ2-7
TGCGCCAGCAGCTTGGCTGCAGGGGGAAACGAGCAGTACTTC
CASSLAAGGNEQYF
>-|12|TRBV3-1/TRBV3-2|-|TRBJ2-5
TGTGCCAGCAGCCCTGACCAAGAGACCCAGTACTTC
CASSPDQETQYF
>TRBD2|19|TRBV11-3|-|TRBJ2-3
TGTGCCAGCAGCTGGGTGAGCCTAAGCGGGAGGACTAACACAGATACGCAGTATTTT
CASSWVSLSGRTNTDTQYF
>TRBD1|14|TRBV18|-|TRBJ2-7
TGTGCCAGCTCACCTCAGGGGGTTCCCAACGAGCAGTACTTC
CASSPQGVPNEQYF
>-|16|TRBV19|-|TRBJ2-3
TGTGCCAGTAGTATCTTTTTTGAGGGAAACACAGATACGCAGTATTTT
CASSIFFEGNTDTQYF
>-|14|TRBV5-4|-|TRBJ2-7
TGTGCCAGCAGCTTGGGTGGGAGCTCCTACGAGCAGTACTTC
CASSLGGSSYEQYF
>-|14|TRBV7-7|-|TRBJ2-7
TGTGCCAGCAGTCCGGGACATAGCTCCTACGAGCAGTACTTC
CASSPGHSSYEQYF
>TRBD2|15|TRBV5-1|-|TRBJ2-3
TGCGCCAGCAAACCCCGGGAGGGCCCGGGAGATACGCAGTATTTT
CASKPREGPGDTQYF
>-|15|TRBV6-6|-|TRBJ2-7
TGTGCCAGCAGTTACTCGGCAGGGTACACCTACGAGCAGTACTTC
CASSYSAGYTYEQYF
>-|15|TRBV9|few|TRBJ1-3
TGTGCCAGCAGCGTAGGCGGCGATCTCGGAAACACCATATATTTT
CASSVGGDLGNTIYF
>TRBD1|15|TRBV19|many|TRBJ1-2
TGTGCCAGTACCCCGGGCTCGGGACAGGGGAGGGGCTACACCTTC
CASTPGSGQGRGYTF
>-|11|TRBV30|-|TRBJ1-1
TGTGCCTGGAGTCTCCTTAGTGAAGCTTTCTTT
CAWSLLSEAFF
>-|13|TRBV12-3/TRBV12-4|-|TRBJ1-1
TGTGCCAGCATTGGGCAGCCTAACACTGAAGCTTTCTTT
CASIGQPNTEAFF
>-|15|TRBV18|once|TRBJ2-1
TGTGCCAGCTCACCCCTTGCTAGCTCCTACAATGAGCAGTTCTTC
CASSPLASSYNEQFF
>TRBD1|15|TRBV7-2|-|TRBJ1-4
TGTGCCAGCAGCTCCTCGGGACAGGGGGATGAAAAACTGTTTTTT
CASSSSGQGDEKLFF
>TRBD1|16|TRBV7-2|once|TRBJ2-6
TGTGCCAGCAACCCAGGGGGCGCGACAGGGGCCAACGTCCTGACTTTC
CASNPGGATGANVLTF
>TRBD1|17|TRBV18|-|TRBJ2-3
TGTGCCAGCTCACCAAGATTAGACAGGGGGTCGGCAGATACGCAGTATTTT
CASSPRLDRGSADTQYF